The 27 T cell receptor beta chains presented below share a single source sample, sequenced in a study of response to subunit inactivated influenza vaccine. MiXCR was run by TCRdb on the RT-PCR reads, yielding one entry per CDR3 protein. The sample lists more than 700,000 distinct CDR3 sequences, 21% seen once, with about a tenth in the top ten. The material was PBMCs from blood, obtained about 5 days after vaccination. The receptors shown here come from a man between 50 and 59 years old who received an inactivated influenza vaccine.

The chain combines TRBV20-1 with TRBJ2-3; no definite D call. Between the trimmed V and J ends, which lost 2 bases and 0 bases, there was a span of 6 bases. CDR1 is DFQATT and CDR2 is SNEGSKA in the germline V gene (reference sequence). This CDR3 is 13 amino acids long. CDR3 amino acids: CSARLGSTDTQYF. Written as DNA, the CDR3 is TGCAGTGCTAGATTGGGGAGCACAGATACGCAGTATTTT.

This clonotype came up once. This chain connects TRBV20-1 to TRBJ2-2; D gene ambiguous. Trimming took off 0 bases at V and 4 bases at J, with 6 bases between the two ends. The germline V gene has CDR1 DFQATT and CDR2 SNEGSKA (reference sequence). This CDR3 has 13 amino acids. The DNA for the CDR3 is TGCAGTGCTAGAGACCGTATCACCGGGGAGCTGTTTTTT. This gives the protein CSARDRITGELFF.

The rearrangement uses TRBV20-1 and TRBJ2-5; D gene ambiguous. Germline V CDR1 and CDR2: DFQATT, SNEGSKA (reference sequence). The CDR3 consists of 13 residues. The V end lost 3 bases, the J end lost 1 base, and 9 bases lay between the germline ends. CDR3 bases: TGCAGTGCTAGTAAGAACCCCCAAGAGACCCAGTACTTC. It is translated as CSASKNPQETQYF.

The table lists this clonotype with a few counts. The CDR3 loop reads CASSLLGPDSGNTIYF. CDR3 DNA sequence: TGCGCCAGCAGCTTGCTAGGGCCAGACTCTGGAAACACCATATATTTT. The genes are TRBV5-1 and TRBJ1-3; D unresolved. With 1 base removed from V and 0 bases from J, the gap between germline ends came to 11 bases. Germline V CDR1 and CDR2: SGHRS, YFSETQ. The CDR3 totals 16 residues.

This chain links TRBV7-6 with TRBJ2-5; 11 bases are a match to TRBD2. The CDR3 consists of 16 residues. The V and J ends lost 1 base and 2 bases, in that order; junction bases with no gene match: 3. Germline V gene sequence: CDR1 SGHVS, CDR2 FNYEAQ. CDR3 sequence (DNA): TGTGCCAGCAGCTTAGAGGGGACTAGCGGTCAAGAGACCCAGTACTTC. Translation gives CASSLEGTSGQETQYF.

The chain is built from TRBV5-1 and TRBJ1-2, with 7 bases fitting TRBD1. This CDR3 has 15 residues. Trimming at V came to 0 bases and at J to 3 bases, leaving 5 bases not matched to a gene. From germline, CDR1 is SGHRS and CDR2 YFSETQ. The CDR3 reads CASSLAGQVDYGYTF. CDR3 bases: TGCGCCAGCAGCTTGGCCGGACAGGTCGACTATGGCTACACCTTC.

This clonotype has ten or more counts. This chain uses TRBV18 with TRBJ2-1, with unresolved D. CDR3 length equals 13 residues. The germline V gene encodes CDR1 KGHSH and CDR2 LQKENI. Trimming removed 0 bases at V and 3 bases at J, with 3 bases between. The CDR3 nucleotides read TGTGCCAGCTCACCACCGAACTACAATGAGCAGTTCTTC. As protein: CASSPPNYNEQFF.

CDR3 loop: CASSFPGQWGWEQYF. The CDR3 DNA reads TGCGCCAGCAGCTTTCCGGGACAGTGGGGTTGGGAGCAGTACTTC. The rearrangement uses TRBV5-1 and TRBJ2-7; 7 bases are shared with TRBD1. The CDR3 consists of 15 residues. The germline V gene has CDR1 SGHRS and CDR2 YFSETQ. The ends lost 2 bases at V and 7 bases at J; junction bases unmatched: 12.

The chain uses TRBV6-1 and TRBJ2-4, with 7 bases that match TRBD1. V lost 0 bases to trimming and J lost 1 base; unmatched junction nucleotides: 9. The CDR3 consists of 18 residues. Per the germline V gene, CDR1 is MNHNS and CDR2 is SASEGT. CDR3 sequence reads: CASSEARGQVMAKNIQYF. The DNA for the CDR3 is TGTGCCAGCAGTGAAGCGCGAGGACAGGTCATGGCCAAAAACATTCAGTACTTC.

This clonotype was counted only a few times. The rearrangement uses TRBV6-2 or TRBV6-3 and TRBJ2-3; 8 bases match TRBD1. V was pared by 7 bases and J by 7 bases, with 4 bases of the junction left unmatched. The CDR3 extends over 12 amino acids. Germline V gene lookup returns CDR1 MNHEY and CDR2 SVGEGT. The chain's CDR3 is CASTQGANTQYF. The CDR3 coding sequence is TGTGCCAGCACCCAGGGGGCAAATACGCAGTATTTT.

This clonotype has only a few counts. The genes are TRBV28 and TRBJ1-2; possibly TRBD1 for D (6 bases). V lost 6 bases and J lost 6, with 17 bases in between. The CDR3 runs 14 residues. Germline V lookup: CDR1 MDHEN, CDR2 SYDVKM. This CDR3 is CASSGKQGYDGYTF. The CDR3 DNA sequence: TGTGCCAGCAGCGGGAAACAGGGTTATGATGGCTACACCTTC.

CDR3 region: CASSWTFTGELFF. CDR3 DNA: TGTGCCAGCAGTTGGACATTCACCGGGGAGCTGTTTTTT. The chain joins TRBV12-3 or TRBV12-4 to TRBJ2-2; TRBD1 is a possible D gene (5 bases). CDR3 length: 13 amino acids. The germline V and J ends were trimmed by 4 bases and 4 bases, with 7 bases remaining between them.

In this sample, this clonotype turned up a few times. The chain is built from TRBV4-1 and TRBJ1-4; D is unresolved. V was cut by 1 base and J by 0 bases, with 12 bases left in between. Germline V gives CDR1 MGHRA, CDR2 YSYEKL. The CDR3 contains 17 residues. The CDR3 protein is CASSQARTGATNEKLFF. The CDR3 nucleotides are TGCGCCAGCAGCCAAGCCAGGACGGGAGCAACTAATGAAAAACTGTTTTTT.

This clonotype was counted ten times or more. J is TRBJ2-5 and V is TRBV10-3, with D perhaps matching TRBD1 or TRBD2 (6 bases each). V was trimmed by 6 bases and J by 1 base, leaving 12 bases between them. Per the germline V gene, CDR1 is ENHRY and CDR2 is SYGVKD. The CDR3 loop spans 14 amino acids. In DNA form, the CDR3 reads TGTGCCATCAGCGCGGGACAAGGCCAAGAGACCCAGTACTTC. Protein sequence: CAISAGQGQETQYF.

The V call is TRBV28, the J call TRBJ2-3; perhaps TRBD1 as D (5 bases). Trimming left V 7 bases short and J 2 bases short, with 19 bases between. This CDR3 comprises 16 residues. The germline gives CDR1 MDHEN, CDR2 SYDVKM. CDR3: CASTFTKGQITDTQYF. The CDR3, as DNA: TGTGCCAGCACTTTTACCAAGGGGCAGATCACAGATACGCAGTATTTT.

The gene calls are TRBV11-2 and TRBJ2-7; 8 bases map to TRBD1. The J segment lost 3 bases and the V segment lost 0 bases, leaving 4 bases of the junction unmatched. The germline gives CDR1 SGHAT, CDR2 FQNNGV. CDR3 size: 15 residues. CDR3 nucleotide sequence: TGTGCCAGCAGCTTAGATAGAACAGGGGGCTACGAGCAGTACTTC. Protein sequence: CASSLDRTGGYEQYF.

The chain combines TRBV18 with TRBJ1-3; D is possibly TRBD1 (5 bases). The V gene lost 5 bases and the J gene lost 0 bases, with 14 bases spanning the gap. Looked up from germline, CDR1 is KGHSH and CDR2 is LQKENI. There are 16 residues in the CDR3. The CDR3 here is CASSTQTVNSGNTIYF. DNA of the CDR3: TGTGCCAGCTCAACCCAGACAGTTAACTCTGGAAACACCATATATTTT.

Here the CDR3 DNA reads TGTGCCAGCACCCTAACCCCAGAGGACTCCTACGAGCAGTACTTC. Amino acids: CASTLTPEDSYEQYF. The chain couples TRBV7-6 to TRBJ2-7; D is ambiguous. The CDR3 loop spans 15 amino acids. The germline V gene has CDR1 SGHVS and CDR2 FNYEAQ. V was pared by 7 bases and J by 0 bases, with 16 bases between.

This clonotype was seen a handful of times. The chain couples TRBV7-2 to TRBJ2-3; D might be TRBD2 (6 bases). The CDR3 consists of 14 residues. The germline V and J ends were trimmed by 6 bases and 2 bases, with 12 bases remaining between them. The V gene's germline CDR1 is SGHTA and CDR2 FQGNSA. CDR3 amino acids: CASSYGTFTDTQYF. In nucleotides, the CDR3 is TGTGCCAGCAGTTACGGGACTTTCACAGATACGCAGTATTTT.

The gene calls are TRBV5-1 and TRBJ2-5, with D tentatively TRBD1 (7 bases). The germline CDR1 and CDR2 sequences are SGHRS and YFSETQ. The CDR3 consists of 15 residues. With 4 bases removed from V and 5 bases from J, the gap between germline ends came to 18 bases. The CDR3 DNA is TGCGCCAGCAGCGTACAGGACAGGCGGGGTGAGACCCAGTACTTC. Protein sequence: CASSVQDRRGETQYF.

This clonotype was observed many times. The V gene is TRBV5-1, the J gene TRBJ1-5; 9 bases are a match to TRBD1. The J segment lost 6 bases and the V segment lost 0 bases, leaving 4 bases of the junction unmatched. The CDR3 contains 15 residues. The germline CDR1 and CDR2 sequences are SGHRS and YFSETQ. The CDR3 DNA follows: TGCGCCAGCAGCTTGGAAGGACAGGGGAGTCAGCCCCAGCATTTT. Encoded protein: CASSLEGQGSQPQHF.

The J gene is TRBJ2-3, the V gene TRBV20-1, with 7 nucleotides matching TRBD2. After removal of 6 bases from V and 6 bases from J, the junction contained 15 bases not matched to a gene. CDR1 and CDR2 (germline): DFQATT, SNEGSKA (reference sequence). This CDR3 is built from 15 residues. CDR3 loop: CSAPGRTSGGDTQYF. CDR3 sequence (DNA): TGCAGTGCCCCCGGACGGACTAGTGGGGGGGATACGCAGTATTTT.

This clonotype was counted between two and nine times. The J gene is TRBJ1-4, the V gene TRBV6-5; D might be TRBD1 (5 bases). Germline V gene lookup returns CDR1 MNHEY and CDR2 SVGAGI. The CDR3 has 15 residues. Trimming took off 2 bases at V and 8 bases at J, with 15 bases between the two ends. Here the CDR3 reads CASSYVRGPKEKLFF. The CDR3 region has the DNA TGTGCCAGCAGTTACGTCCGGGGCCCAAAGGAAAAACTGTTTTTT.

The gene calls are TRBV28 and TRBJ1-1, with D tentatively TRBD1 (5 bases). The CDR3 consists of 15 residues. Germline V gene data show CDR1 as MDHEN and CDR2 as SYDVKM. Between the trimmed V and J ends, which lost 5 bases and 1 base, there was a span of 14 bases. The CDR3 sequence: CASSPGHLANTEAFF. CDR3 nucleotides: TGTGCCAGCAGTCCCGGACATCTGGCGAACACTGAAGCTTTCTTT. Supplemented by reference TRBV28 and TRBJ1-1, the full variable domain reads DVKVTQSSRYLVKRTGEKVFLECVQDMDHENMFWYRQDPGLGLRLIYFSYDVKMKEKGDIPEGYSVSREKKERFSLILESASTNQTSMYLCASSPGHLANTEAFFGQGTRLTVV.

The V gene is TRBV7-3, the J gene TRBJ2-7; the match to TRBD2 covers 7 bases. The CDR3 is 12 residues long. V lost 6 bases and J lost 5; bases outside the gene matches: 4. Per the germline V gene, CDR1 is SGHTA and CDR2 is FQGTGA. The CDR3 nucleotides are TGTGCCAGCAGGTCCGCGGGGGACGAGCAGTACTTC. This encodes CASRSAGDEQYF.

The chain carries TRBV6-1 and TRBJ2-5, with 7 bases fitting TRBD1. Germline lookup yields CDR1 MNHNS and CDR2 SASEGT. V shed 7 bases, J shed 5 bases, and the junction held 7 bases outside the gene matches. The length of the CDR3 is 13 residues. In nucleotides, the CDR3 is TGTGCCAGCAACACGGGACAGCGGGAGACCCAGTACTTC. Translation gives CASNTGQRETQYF.

The CDR3 here is CASSLDTAYGYTF. The CDR3 bases are TGTGCCAGCAGCTTAGACACGGCCTATGGCTACACCTTC. This sequence joins TRBV7-2 and TRBJ1-2; D remains unclear. V lost 1 base and J 4 bases, leaving 7 bases between the germline ends. The CDR3 is made up of 13 amino acids. In germline, CDR1 is SGHTA, CDR2 FQGNSA.